Presented here are 24 T cell receptor beta chains from one specimen sequenced in a study of blood T cell repertoires in COVID-19. Profiling relied on immunoSEQ multiplex PCR, and the TCRdb table lists in-frame clones only, not all of them. Of some 300,000 clones listed, around 89% were seen once; the top ten hold more than 6.5%. Source material: peripheral blood. These receptors all come from a woman younger than 45 who had recovered from COVID-19.

This chain links TRBV2 with TRBJ1-1, with TRBD1 as a possible D gene (5 bases). From germline, CDR1 is SNHLY and CDR2 FYNNEI. The CDR3 contains 13 residues. V gave up 6 bases and J gave up 1 base, with 9 bases separating them. CDR3 sequence (DNA): TGTGCCAGCAGAAACAGGACGAACACTGAAGCTTTCTTT. Translation: CASRNRTNTEAFF. The full variable domain, in which reference TRBV2 and TRBJ1-1 provide the parts outside the CDR3, is EPEVTQTPSHQVTQMGQEVILRCVPISNHLYFYWYRQILGQKVEFLVSFYNNEISEKSEIFDDQFSVERPDGSNFTLKIRSTKLEDSAMYFCASRNRTNTEAFFGQGTRLTVV.

The V gene is TRBV7-9, the J gene TRBJ2-2; D is ambiguous. The V and J ends lost 5 bases and 1 base respectively, with 11 bases between them. This CDR3 comprises 15 residues. CDR1 is SEHNR, CDR2 FQNEAQ, per germline (reference sequence). CDR3 amino acids: CASSRGSLNTGELFF. The DNA of the CDR3 is TGTGCCAGCAGCCGAGGAAGCTTGAACACCGGGGAGCTGTTTTTT.

The gene calls are TRBV2 and TRBJ2-4; 7 bases are a match to TRBD2. Germline-derived CDR1 and CDR2 are SNHLY and FYNNEI. The V and J ends lost 4 bases and 5 bases, in that order; junction bases with no gene match: 5. This CDR3 comprises 14 residues. CDR3 coding DNA: TGTGCCAGCAGTGGAAGGGGAGGGGAAAACATTCAGTACTTC. It specifies CASSGRGGENIQYF.

This sequence joins TRBV10-1 and TRBJ1-4, with TRBD1 identical over 7 bases. V gave up 2 bases and J gave up 4 bases; unmatched junction bases: 7. The length of the CDR3 is 16 residues. The V gene's germline CDR1 is WNHNN and CDR2 SYGVQD (reference sequence). This chain's CDR3 is CASSEPRGQLNEKLFF. CDR3 DNA sequence: TGCGCCAGCAGTGAGCCGAGGGGGCAGCTTAATGAAAAACTGTTTTTT.

The genes are TRBV29-1 and TRBJ1-1; maybe TRBD1 (5 bases). V was clipped by 6 bases and J by 4 bases, with 12 bases between them. The CDR3 totals 12 residues. Germline V CDR1 and CDR2: SQVTM, ANQGSEA. The CDR3 loop reads CSVTDMGTEAFF. The CDR3 nucleotides are TGCAGCGTAACGGACATGGGCACTGAAGCTTTCTTT.

Comments on this clone: This CDR3 is also generated by other DNA sequences in the sample. This chain links TRBV18 with TRBJ2-3; D may be TRBD2 (5 bases). Germline values: CDR1 KGHSH, CDR2 LQKENI. Trimming cost V 3 bases and J 0 bases, with 10 bases left between them. The CDR3 spans 15 residues. The CDR3 spells CASSPRTGSTDTQYF. CDR3 coding DNA: TGTGCCAGCTCACCGAGGACTGGAAGCACAGATACGCAGTATTTT.

This chain joins TRBV19 and TRBJ1-2, with D tentatively TRBD1 (6 bases). Germline CDR1 is LNHDA and CDR2 is SQIVND (reference sequence). Trimming took 6 bases from V and 3 from J, leaving 14 bases between them. The CDR3 has 14 amino acids. The CDR3 loop reads CASRGWTADYGYTF. The CDR3 nucleotides read TGTGCCAGTAGGGGCTGGACAGCGGACTATGGCTACACCTTC.

This rearrangement joins TRBV5-1 to TRBJ2-2; D perhaps matches TRBD2 (6 bases). Germline V gives CDR1 SGHRS, CDR2 YFSETQ. The CDR3 has 15 amino acids. V was trimmed by 4 bases and J by 4 bases, leaving 14 bases between them. The CDR3 loop is CASSRQGLPTGELFF. CDR3 nucleotides: TGCGCCAGCAGCAGGCAGGGACTCCCCACCGGGGAGCTGTTTTTT.

The CDR3 reads CASSQWTDKVRNYGYTF. Written as DNA, the CDR3 is TGTGCCAGCAGCCAGTGGACAGATAAGGTGCGAAACTATGGCTACACCTTC. The rearrangement uses TRBV3-1 (or the pseudogene TRBV3-2) and TRBJ1-2, with D tentatively TRBD1 (6 bases). The CDR3 runs 17 residues. CDR1 and CDR2 (germline): LGHDT, YNNKEL (reference sequence). V shed 3 bases and J shed 2 bases, with 19 bases lying between them.

The gene calls are TRBV10-1 and TRBJ2-7, with D perhaps matching TRBD1 (5 bases). V lost 6 bases, J lost 6 bases, and 15 bases lay in between. The germline gives CDR1 WNHNN, CDR2 SYGVQD (reference sequence). The CDR3 totals 13 residues. The CDR3 region is CASRGPWDGEQYF. For the CDR3, the DNA is TGCGCCAGCAGGGGGCCCTGGGATGGCGAGCAGTACTTC.

This rearrangement joins TRBV10-1 to TRBJ1-5; D call uncertain. CDR1 WNHNN and CDR2 SYGVQD come from the germline V gene (reference sequence). Deletions cut 6 bases from V and 4 bases from J, with 10 bases between. This CDR3 is built from 13 residues. CDR3 coding DNA: TGCGCCAGCAGCGAAGGAGGGAATCAGCCCCAGCATTTT. It specifies CASSEGGNQPQHF.

V gene TRBV21-1 combines with J gene TRBJ1-1. TRBV21-1 is marked as a pseudogene. The CDR3 sequence is 16 residues long. The CDR3 DNA sequence: TGTGCCAGCGGCTACTACAACGGAGCTTTGAACACTGAAGCTTTCTTT. The encoded protein is CASGYYNGALNTEAFF.

V usage is TRBV5-1 and J usage is TRBJ2-7; TRBD2 might be the D (6 bases). CDR3 size: 14 residues. With 3 bases removed from V and 5 bases from J, the gap between germline ends came to 15 bases. The germline CDR1 and CDR2 sequences are SGHRS and YFSETQ. The CDR3 reads CASSSEGGYDEQYF. DNA of the CDR3: TGCGCCAGCAGCTCGGAGGGTGGATACGACGAGCAGTACTTC.

This clone was observed a handful of times. The chain carries TRBV7-6 and TRBJ1-6; 7 bases line up with TRBD1. V gave up 8 bases and J gave up 7 bases; unmatched junction bases: 5. The CDR3 has 13 residues. CDR1 is SGHVS, CDR2 FNYEAQ, per germline. The CDR3 coding sequence is TGTGCCAGCGGACAGGACCAAAATTCACCCCTCCACTTT. Protein: CASGQDQNSPLHF. Supplemented by reference TRBV7-6 and TRBJ1-6, the full variable domain reads GAGVSQSPRYKVTKRGQDVALRCDPISGHVSLYWYRQALGQGPEFLTYFNYEAQQDKSGLPNDRFSAERPEGSISTLTIQRTEQRDSAMYRCASGQDQNSPLHFGNGTRLTVT.

The chain has TRBV15 and TRBJ1-4; the D is unclear. V gave up 1 base and J gave up 0 bases, with 9 bases separating them. Germline lookup yields CDR1 LNHNV and CDR2 YYDKDF (reference sequence). The CDR3 runs to 16 residues. This CDR3 is CATSRVPGSTNEKLFF. The CDR3 region has the DNA TGTGCCACCAGCAGAGTGCCGGGATCAACTAATGAAAAACTGTTTTTT.

The chain joins TRBV9 to TRBJ2-1; 11 bases match TRBD1. V shed 3 bases and J 8 bases; nucleotides not matched to a gene: 10. The V gene's germline CDR1 is SGDLS and CDR2 YYNGEE. The CDR3 contains 16 residues. The CDR3 loop reads CASSEEPGQGGDEQFF. As DNA, the CDR3 is TGTGCCAGCAGCGAAGAACCGGGACAGGGGGGTGATGAGCAGTTCTTC.

This clone was detected once. The chain couples TRBV3-1 (or the pseudogene TRBV3-2) to TRBJ2-1; 10 bases fit TRBD1. Germline V gene data show CDR1 as LGHDT and CDR2 as YNNKEL (reference sequence). V shed 4 bases, J shed 8 bases, and the junction held 11 bases outside the gene matches. CDR3 length: 16 residues. CDR3 residues: CASSPPGQGRYYEQFF. In DNA form, the CDR3 reads TGTGCCAGCAGCCCGCCGGGACAGGGGCGATACTATGAGCAGTTCTTC.

This chain connects TRBV5-3 to TRBJ1-5, with 8 bases fitting TRBD1. TRBV5-3 is identified as an open reading frame with a role that is uncertain. The CDR3 is 16 amino acids. V was clipped by 5 bases and J by 3 bases; unmatched bases: 10. This chain's CDR3 is CARRGEQTGANQPQHF. In DNA form, the CDR3 reads TGTGCCAGAAGGGGGGAGCAGACAGGGGCCAATCAGCCCCAGCATTTT.

J is TRBJ2-3 and V is TRBV7-9; 7 nucleotides agree with TRBD1. CDR1 SEHNR and CDR2 FQNEAQ come from the germline V gene (reference sequence). V shed 5 bases, J shed 1 base, and the junction held 3 bases outside the gene matches. The CDR3 runs to 14 residues. CDR3 sequence reads: CASSLTGGTDTQYF. CDR3 in DNA: TGTGCCAGCAGCCTCACAGGGGGCACAGATACGCAGTATTTT.

This chain connects TRBV2 to TRBJ2-3; TRBD1 agrees at 7 bases. Germline V gene lookup returns CDR1 SNHLY and CDR2 FYNNEI. The ends lost 7 bases at V and 0 bases at J; junction bases unmatched: 10. There are 16 residues in the CDR3. This chain's CDR3 is CASTGQGVPSTDTQYF. The CDR3 nucleotides are TGTGCCAGCACAGGTCAGGGGGTACCAAGCACAGATACGCAGTATTTT.

The chain couples TRBV19 to TRBJ2-1; 13 nucleotides match TRBD2. In germline, CDR1 is LNHDA, CDR2 SQIVND (reference sequence). The CDR3 is 15 residues long. Unmatched junction bases numbered 6, after V lost 7 bases and J lost 6 bases. The CDR3 loop is CASNSGTSGVNEQFF. CDR3 nucleotides: TGTGCCAGTAACTCCGGGACTAGCGGGGTCAATGAGCAGTTCTTC.

The rearrangement uses TRBV7-2 and TRBJ1-1; D is uncertain. Germline CDR1 is SGHTA and CDR2 is FQGNSA. The CDR3 runs to 15 residues. V lost 1 base and J 0 bases, leaving 9 bases between the germline ends. The CDR3 DNA reads TGTGCCAGCAGCTTAGGAGGGAATATGAACACTGAAGCTTTCTTT. Amino acid sequence: CASSLGGNMNTEAFF.

In DNA form, the CDR3 reads TGTGCCAGCAGCTTACGTGGGGACAGTAATAATTCACCCCTCCACTTT. Protein product: CASSLRGDSNNSPLHF. V usage is TRBV11-2 and J usage is TRBJ1-6, with 7 bases lining up with TRBD1. The CDR3 runs 16 residues. CDR1 and CDR2 from the germline V gene are SGHAT and FQNNGV. The V and J ends lost 2 bases and 5 bases, in that order; junction bases with no gene match: 6. Filled out from reference TRBV11-2 and TRBJ1-6, the complete variable domain reads EAGVAQSPRYKIIEKRQSVAFWCNPISGHATLYWYQQILGQGPKLLIQFQNNGVVDDSQLPKDRFSAERLKGVDSTLKIQPAKLEDSAVYLCASSLRGDSNNSPLHFGNGTRLTVT.

The chain combines TRBV7-2 with TRBJ1-3, with TRBD1 identical over 8 bases. The CDR3 covers 14 residues. Trimming at V came to 0 bases and at J to 7 bases, leaving 2 bases not matched to a gene. The germline V gene has CDR1 SGHTA and CDR2 FQGNSA. The CDR3 DNA sequence: TGTGCCAGCAGCTTAGCTACAGGGGGGAACACCATATATTTT. Translation gives CASSLATGGNTIYF.